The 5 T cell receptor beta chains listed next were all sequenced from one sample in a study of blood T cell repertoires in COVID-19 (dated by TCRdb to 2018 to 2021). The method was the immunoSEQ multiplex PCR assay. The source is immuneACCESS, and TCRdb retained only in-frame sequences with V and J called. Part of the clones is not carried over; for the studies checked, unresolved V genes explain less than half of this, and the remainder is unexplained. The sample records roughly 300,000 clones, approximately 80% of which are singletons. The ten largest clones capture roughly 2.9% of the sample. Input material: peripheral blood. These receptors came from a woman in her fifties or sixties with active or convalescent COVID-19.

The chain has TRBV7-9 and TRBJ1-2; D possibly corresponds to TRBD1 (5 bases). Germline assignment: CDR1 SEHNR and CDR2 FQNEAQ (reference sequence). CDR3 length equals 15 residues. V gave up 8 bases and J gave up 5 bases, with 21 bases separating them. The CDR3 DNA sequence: TGTGCCAGCGGCGGGGGAGGAGGTTTAGGTTATGGCTACACCTTC. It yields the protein CASGGGGGLGYGYTF.

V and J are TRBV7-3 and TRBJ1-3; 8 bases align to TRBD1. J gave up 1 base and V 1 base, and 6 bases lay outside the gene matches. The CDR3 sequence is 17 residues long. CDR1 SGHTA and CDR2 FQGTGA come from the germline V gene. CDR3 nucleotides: TGTGCCAGCAGCTTAAGTCCTAGGACAGGGTCTGGAAACACCATATATTTT. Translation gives CASSLSPRTGSGNTIYF.

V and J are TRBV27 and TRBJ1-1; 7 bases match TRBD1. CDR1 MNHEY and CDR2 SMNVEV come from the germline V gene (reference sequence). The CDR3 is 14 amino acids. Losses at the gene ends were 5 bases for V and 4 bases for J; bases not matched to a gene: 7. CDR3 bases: TGTGCCAGCAGTCCCAGGGGGAGGAGCACTGAAGCTTTCTTT. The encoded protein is CASSPRGRSTEAFF.

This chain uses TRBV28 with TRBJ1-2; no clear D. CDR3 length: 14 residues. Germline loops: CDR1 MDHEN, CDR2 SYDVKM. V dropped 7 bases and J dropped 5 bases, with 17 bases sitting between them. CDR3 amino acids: CASNSAPSRYGYTF. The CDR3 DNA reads TGTGCCAGCAACTCGGCACCTAGCCGGTATGGCTACACCTTC.

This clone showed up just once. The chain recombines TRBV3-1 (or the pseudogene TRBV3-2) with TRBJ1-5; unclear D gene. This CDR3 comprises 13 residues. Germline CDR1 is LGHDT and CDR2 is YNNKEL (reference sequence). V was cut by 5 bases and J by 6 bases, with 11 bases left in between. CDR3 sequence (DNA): TGTGCCAGCAGCTCCGCGACTGCTCAGCCCCAGCATTTT. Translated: CASSSATAQPQHF.